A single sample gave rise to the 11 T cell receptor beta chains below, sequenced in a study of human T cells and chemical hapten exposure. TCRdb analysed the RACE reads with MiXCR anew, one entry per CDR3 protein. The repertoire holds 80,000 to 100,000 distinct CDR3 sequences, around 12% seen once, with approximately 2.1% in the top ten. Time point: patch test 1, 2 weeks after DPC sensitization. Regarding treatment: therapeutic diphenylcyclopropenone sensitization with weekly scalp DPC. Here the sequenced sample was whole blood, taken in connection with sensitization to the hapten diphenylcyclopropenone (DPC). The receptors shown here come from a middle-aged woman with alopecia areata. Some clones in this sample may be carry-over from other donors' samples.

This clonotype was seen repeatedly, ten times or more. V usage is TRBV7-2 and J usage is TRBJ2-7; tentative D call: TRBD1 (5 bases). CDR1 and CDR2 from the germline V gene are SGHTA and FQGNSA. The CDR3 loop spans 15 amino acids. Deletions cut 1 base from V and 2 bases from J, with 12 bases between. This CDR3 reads CASSLDWGPTYEQYF. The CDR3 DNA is TGTGCCAGCAGCTTAGATTGGGGCCCTACCTACGAGCAGTACTTC.

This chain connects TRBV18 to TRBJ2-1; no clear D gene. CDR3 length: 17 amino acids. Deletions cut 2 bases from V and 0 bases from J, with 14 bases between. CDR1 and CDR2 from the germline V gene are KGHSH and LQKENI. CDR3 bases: TGTGCCAGCTCACCAAATGCTAAACGGAGCTCCTACAATGAGCAGTTCTTC. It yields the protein CASSPNAKRSSYNEQFF.

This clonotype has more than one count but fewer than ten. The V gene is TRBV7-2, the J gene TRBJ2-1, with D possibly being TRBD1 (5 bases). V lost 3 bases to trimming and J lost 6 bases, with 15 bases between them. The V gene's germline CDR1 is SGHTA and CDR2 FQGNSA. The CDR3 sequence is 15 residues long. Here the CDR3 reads CASSLPGQRANEQFF. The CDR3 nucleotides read TGTGCCAGCAGCTTGCCAGGACAAAGGGCCAATGAGCAGTTCTTC.

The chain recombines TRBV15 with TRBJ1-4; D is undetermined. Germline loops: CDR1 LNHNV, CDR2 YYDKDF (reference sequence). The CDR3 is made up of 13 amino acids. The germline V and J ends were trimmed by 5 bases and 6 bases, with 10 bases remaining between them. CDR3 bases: TGTGCCACCAGCCCAACACAGCATGAAAAACTGTTTTTT. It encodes CATSPTQHEKLFF.

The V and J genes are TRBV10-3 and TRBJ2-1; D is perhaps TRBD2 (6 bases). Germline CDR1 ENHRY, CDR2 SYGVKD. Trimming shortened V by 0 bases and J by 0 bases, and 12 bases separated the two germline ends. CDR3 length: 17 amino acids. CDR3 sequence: CAISESLAPSSYNEQFF. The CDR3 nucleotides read TGTGCCATCAGTGAGTCCCTAGCGCCAAGCTCCTACAATGAGCAGTTCTTC.

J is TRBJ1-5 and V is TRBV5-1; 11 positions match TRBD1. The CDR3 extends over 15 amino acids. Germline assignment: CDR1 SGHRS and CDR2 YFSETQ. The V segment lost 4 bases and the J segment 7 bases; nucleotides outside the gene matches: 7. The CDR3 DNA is TGCGCCAGCAGCGCGGGACAGGGGGTCGGACAGCCCCAGCATTTT. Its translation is CASSAGQGVGQPQHF.

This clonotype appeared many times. CDR3 sequence (DNA): TGCAGCGTTGTAAGTGGGAGGAGGCACAATGAGCAGTTCTTC. Amino acids: CSVVSGRRHNEQFF. J is TRBJ2-1 and V is TRBV29-1; possible D gene TRBD2, 6 bases. The germline V gene has CDR1 SQVTM and CDR2 ANQGSEA. CDR3 length: 14 residues. Trimming took 4 bases from V and 5 from J, leaving 15 bases between them.

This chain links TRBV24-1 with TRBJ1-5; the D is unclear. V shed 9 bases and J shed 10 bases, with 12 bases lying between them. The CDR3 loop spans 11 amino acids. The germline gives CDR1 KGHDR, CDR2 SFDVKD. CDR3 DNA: TGTGCCACCGGAACGAGTAAACCCCAGCATTTT. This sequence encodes CATGTSKPQHF.

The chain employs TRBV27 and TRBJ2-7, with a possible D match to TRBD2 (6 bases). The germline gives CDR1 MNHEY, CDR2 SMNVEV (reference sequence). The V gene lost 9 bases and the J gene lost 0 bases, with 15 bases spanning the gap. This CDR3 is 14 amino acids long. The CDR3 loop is CASRNSGSSYEQYF. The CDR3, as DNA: TGTGCCAGTAGAAATAGCGGAAGCTCCTACGAGCAGTACTTC.

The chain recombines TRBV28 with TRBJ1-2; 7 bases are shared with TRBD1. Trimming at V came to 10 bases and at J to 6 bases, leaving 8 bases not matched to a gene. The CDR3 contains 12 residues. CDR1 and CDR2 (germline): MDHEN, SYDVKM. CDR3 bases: TGTGCCACCCACAGGGGCTTGGATGGCTACACCTTC. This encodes CATHRGLDGYTF.

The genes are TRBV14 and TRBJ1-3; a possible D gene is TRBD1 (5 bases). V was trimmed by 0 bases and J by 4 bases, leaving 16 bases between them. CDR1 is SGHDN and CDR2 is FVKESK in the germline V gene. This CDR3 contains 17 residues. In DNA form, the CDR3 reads TGTGCCAGCAGCCAAGACGCCGGGACGGACCACGGAAACACCATATATTTT. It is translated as CASSQDAGTDHGNTIYF.